This T cell receptor beta chain was recorded in a study of blood T cells in healthy people across ages. PCR was performed a second time for roughly 7 to 11 cycles using a sample-barcoded 5' primer and a J-beta primer mix. TCRdb ran MiXCR on the 5' RACE reads and lists one entry per CDR3 protein. The sample holds some 800,000 distinct CDR3 sequences; roughly 25% are singletons and the top ten take approximately 4%. This CDR3 is built from 18 residues. Germline CDR1 and CDR2: MGHRA and YSYEKL. The study, taken as a whole, reports: Higher diversity and more naive CD4+ cells were features of long-lived donors, compared to aged donors.

This clonotype was seen a few times. Antigen: not known. These data were likewise used in another study, on T cells of mothers and their children.

The chain couples TRBV4-1 to TRBJ2-5; a weak D match, TRBD2 (6 bases). The assigned J gene may be wrong: the sequence end matches TRBJ2-7 better. Sequenced: blood. The sequence came from a boy aged 5 to 17 in good health. CDR3 region: CASSQGPEGTQSSYEQYF. In DNA form, the CDR3 reads TGCGCCAGCAGCCAAGGTCCGGAGGGGACTCAAAGCTCCTACGAGCAGTACTTC.